This is a list of T cell receptor beta chains from one sample in a study of identical twins. TCRdb reanalysed the 5' RACE reads using MiXCR and keeps one entry per CDR3 protein. The repertoire holds just over 450,000 distinct CDR3 sequences, with 12% to 15% as singletons. These sequences were also reported in another study, on yellow fever vaccine responses in identical twins.

The sample comprised CD4+ T cells sorted from blood. These receptors all stem from a woman aged 18-29 years in good health. Both conserved end residues are part of each CDR3. Fields, in order: V gene, J gene, D gene, clone size, CDR3 DNA, CDR3 protein. The D gene is left open where the match is weak. Where a row states a size, it is once, few, many or the class of an expanded clone; other rows omit it.

V: TRBV13
J: TRBJ2-3
D: -
size: few
DNA: TGTGCCAGCAGCTTAGGGCGGATGGCAGATACGCAGTATTTT
CDR3: CASSLGRMADTQYF

V: TRBV24-1
J: TRBJ2-3
D: -
size: many
DNA: TGTGCCACCAGTGATTTGCGAGCGGATACGCAGTATTTT
CDR3: CATSDLRADTQYF

V: TRBV20-1
J: TRBJ2-3
D: -
size: -
DNA: TGCAGTGCTAGAGTGCATCCCGGTCGGACAGATACGCAGTATTTT
CDR3: CSARVHPGRTDTQYF

V: TRBV6-1
J: TRBJ1-5
D: TRBD1
size: -
DNA: TGTGCCAGCGCCAGGGGGAGCAATCAGCCCCAGCATTTT
CDR3: CASARGSNQPQHF

V: TRBV6-5
J: TRBJ2-2
D: -
size: many
DNA: TGTGCCAGCAGTTACTCGACGGATTTGACCGGGGAGCTGTTTTTT
CDR3: CASSYSTDLTGELFF

V: TRBV12-3/TRBV12-4
J: TRBJ2-7
D: -
size: few
DNA: TGTGCCAGCAGTACGATCCCTTACGAGCAGTACTTC
CDR3: CASSTIPYEQYF

V: TRBV28
J: TRBJ2-1
D: -
size: few
DNA: TGTGCCAGCAGTCAAGGACTTCCGGCCAATGAGCAGTTCTTC
CDR3: CASSQGLPANEQFF

V: TRBV20-1
J: TRBJ2-1
D: -
size: -
DNA: TGCAGTGCTGACCTCTTGAGGGACACCTACAATGAGCAGTTCTTC
CDR3: CSADLLRDTYNEQFF

V: TRBV20-1
J: TRBJ2-2
D: TRBD1
size: -
DNA: TGCAGCAAGGACAGGGGGAACACCGGGGAGCTGTTTTTT
CDR3: CSKDRGNTGELFF

V: TRBV5-1
J: TRBJ2-3
D: -
size: many
DNA: TGCGCCAGCAGCTTGGGGATCACAGATACGCAGTATTTT
CDR3: CASSLGITDTQYF

V: TRBV7-2
J: TRBJ2-5
D: TRBD2
size: few
DNA: TGTGCCAGCAGCCAGTCTAGCGGGGGGGGAGAGACCCAGTACTTC
CDR3: CASSQSSGGGETQYF

V: TRBV3-1
J: TRBJ2-1
D: -
size: few
DNA: TGTGCCAGCAGCCGGGAAGGCGGCAGCAGCTCCTACAATGAGCAGTTCTTC
CDR3: CASSREGGSSSYNEQFF

V: TRBV6-1
J: TRBJ2-3
D: -
size: -
DNA: TGTGCCAGCAGATCGATAGCGGCCCCAGTTGATACGCAGTATTTT
CDR3: CASRSIAAPVDTQYF

V: TRBV4-1
J: TRBJ2-1
D: TRBD1
size: few
DNA: TGCGCCAGCAGCCAAGCGCAACAGGGGTTGTATAATGAGCAGTTCTTC
CDR3: CASSQAQQGLYNEQFF

V: TRBV4-2
J: TRBJ2-7
D: TRBD2
size: many
DNA: TGTGCCAGCAGCCAAGACGGGGGGAGCTCCTACGAGCAGTACTTC
CDR3: CASSQDGGSSYEQYF

V: TRBV11-2
J: TRBJ2-3
D: TRBD2
size: few
DNA: TGTGCCAGCAGCCATGGACTAGCGGGAGGGACTAGCACAGATACGCAGTATTTT
CDR3: CASSHGLAGGTSTDTQYF

V: TRBV7-9
J: TRBJ1-1
D: -
size: -
DNA: TGTGCCAGCAGCTCGGGAGCTAACACTGAAGCTTTCTTT
CDR3: CASSSGANTEAFF

V: TRBV28
J: TRBJ2-5
D: -
size: few
DNA: TGTGCCAGCAGGCTGACTCCCGGGGAGGAGACCCAGTACTTC
CDR3: CASRLTPGEETQYF

V: TRBV29-1
J: TRBJ2-3
D: TRBD2
size: -
DNA: TGCAGCGTTATCTTGGCGGGAGTCGTAGATACGCAGTATTTT
CDR3: CSVILAGVVDTQYF

V: TRBV12-3/TRBV12-4
J: TRBJ2-7
D: -
size: many
DNA: TGTGCCAGCAGTCGAGACGGGGGTGGTTACGAGCAGTACTTC
CDR3: CASSRDGGGYEQYF

V: TRBV10-3
J: TRBJ2-3
D: TRBD1
size: many
DNA: TGTGCCATAGGGACAGAATCAGATACGCAGTATTTT
CDR3: CAIGTESDTQYF

V: TRBV2
J: TRBJ2-3
D: -
size: -
DNA: TGTGCCAGCAGTGAAGTCCCTTACCATACGCAGTATTTT
CDR3: CASSEVPYHTQYF

V: TRBV20-1
J: TRBJ2-2
D: TRBD2
size: few
DNA: TGCAGTGCTTCCCGGGACTACGGAACCGGGGAGCTGTTTTTT
CDR3: CSASRDYGTGELFF

V: TRBV5-1
J: TRBJ2-3
D: TRBD2
size: many
DNA: TGCGCCAGCAGTCCCGGACTAGCTCGCACAGATACGCAGTATTTT
CDR3: CASSPGLARTDTQYF

V: TRBV5-5
J: TRBJ2-1
D: -
size: many
DNA: TGTGCCAGCAGCACAGGACAGACGAACTACAATGAGCAGTTCTTC
CDR3: CASSTGQTNYNEQFF

V: TRBV20-1
J: TRBJ2-7
D: -
size: -
DNA: TGCAGTGCCCTAGTTGGGGCCTACGAGCAGTACTTC
CDR3: CSALVGAYEQYF

V: TRBV11-2
J: TRBJ2-1
D: -
size: few
DNA: TGTGCCAGCAGCTTAGATACCACAGACAATGAGCAGTTCTTC
CDR3: CASSLDTTDNEQFF

V: TRBV5-6
J: TRBJ2-5
D: TRBD1
size: many
DNA: TGTGCCAGCAGCTTAGGGGGCGTGGTGGAAGAGACCCAGTACTTC
CDR3: CASSLGGVVEETQYF

V: TRBV25-1
J: TRBJ2-5
D: TRBD2
size: few
DNA: TGTGCCAGCAGCGACATAGCGGGAGGAGGGGAGACCCAGTACTTC
CDR3: CASSDIAGGGETQYF

V: TRBV27
J: TRBJ2-7
D: TRBD1
size: -
DNA: TGTGCCAGCAGTGCGACAGGGAGTAGCACCTACGAGCAGTACTTC
CDR3: CASSATGSSTYEQYF

V: TRBV7-9
J: TRBJ2-1
D: TRBD1
size: -
DNA: TGTGCCAGCAGCTTCAGACAGGGCGCCAATGAGCAGTTCTTC
CDR3: CASSFRQGANEQFF

V: TRBV28
J: TRBJ2-5
D: TRBD2
size: -
DNA: TGTGCCAGCAGTTCCCGGACTAGACAAGAGACCCAGTACTTC
CDR3: CASSSRTRQETQYF

V: TRBV7-2
J: TRBJ2-7
D: -
size: -
DNA: TGTGCCAGCAGCCCCCGGGGAGATTCCTACGAGCAGTACTTC
CDR3: CASSPRGDSYEQYF

V: TRBV20-1
J: TRBJ1-2
D: -
size: -
DNA: TGCAGTGCTAGAAGGCCCCAGACAAGGGATGGCTACACCTTC
CDR3: CSARRPQTRDGYTF

V: TRBV29-1
J: TRBJ2-3
D: TRBD1
size: many
DNA: TGCAGCGTAAACAGGGGGGTAGATACGCAGTATTTT
CDR3: CSVNRGVDTQYF

V: TRBV20-1
J: TRBJ2-3
D: TRBD2
size: -
DNA: TGCAGTGCTAGGGACCCCCAGCGGGGGACCACAGATACGCAGTATTTT
CDR3: CSARDPQRGTTDTQYF

V: TRBV6-2/TRBV6-3
J: TRBJ2-2
D: TRBD2
size: -
DNA: TGTGCCAGCAGCGTGGGACTAGCGGGAGTTGGGGGGGAGCTGTTTTTT
CDR3: CASSVGLAGVGGELFF

V: TRBV7-8
J: TRBJ2-3
D: -
size: -
DNA: TGTGCCAGCAGCGTCCGGAACAAAGATCGCACAGATACGCAGTATTTT
CDR3: CASSVRNKDRTDTQYF

V: TRBV28
J: TRBJ1-2
D: -
size: many
DNA: TGTGCCAGCAGTTCAGGACATTCCTATGGCTACACCTTC
CDR3: CASSSGHSYGYTF

V: TRBV19
J: TRBJ2-4
D: -
size: few
DNA: TGTGCCAGTAGTCGCGATGAAGGGTACATTCAGTACTTC
CDR3: CASSRDEGYIQYF

V: TRBV24-1
J: TRBJ2-1
D: TRBD2
size: many
DNA: TGTGCCACCAGTGATACCGGGACTAGCGGAAACAATGAGCAGTTCTTC
CDR3: CATSDTGTSGNNEQFF

V: TRBV6-2/TRBV6-3
J: TRBJ1-5
D: -
size: -
DNA: TGTGCCAGCACCCAGGGGTATCAGCCCCAGCATTTT
CDR3: CASTQGYQPQHF

V: TRBV5-1
J: TRBJ2-7
D: TRBD1
size: few
DNA: TGCGCCAGTCAAATCACAGGGGACCCCTCCTACGAGCAGTACTTC
CDR3: CASQITGDPSYEQYF

V: TRBV21-1
J: TRBJ1-1
D: -
size: -
DNA: TGTGCCAGCAGAACCGGGACAGTGAACACTGAAGCTTTCTTT
CDR3: CASRTGTVNTEAFF

V: TRBV5-1
J: TRBJ2-2
D: -
size: many
DNA: TGCGCCAGCAGCGAACTTACAGGAAACACCGGGGAGCTGTTTTTT
CDR3: CASSELTGNTGELFF

V: TRBV7-6
J: TRBJ2-1
D: TRBD2
size: few
DNA: TGTGCCAGCAGCTGGCGGGGGGGGGATGAGCAGTTCTTC
CDR3: CASSWRGGDEQFF

V: TRBV20-1
J: TRBJ2-1
D: -
size: -
DNA: TGCTGTGCTAGGACCGGGACACCTCAGAGCTCCTACAATGAGCAGTTCTTC
CDR3: CCARTGTPQSSYNEQFF

V: TRBV7-9
J: TRBJ2-1
D: TRBD2
size: few
DNA: TGTGCCAGCAGCTCGACTAGCGGGGCCTGGAATGAGCAGTTCTTC
CDR3: CASSSTSGAWNEQFF

V: TRBV18
J: TRBJ2-7
D: -
size: few
DNA: TGTGCCAGCTCACCCCGGGGCACCGCCGCCAAGCAGTACTTC
CDR3: CASSPRGTAAKQYF

V: TRBV25-1
J: TRBJ2-1
D: TRBD2
size: few
DNA: TGTGCCAGCAGCCCTAGCGGGAGAACGAATGAGCAGTTCTTC
CDR3: CASSPSGRTNEQFF

V: TRBV9
J: TRBJ1-6
D: -
size: -
DNA: TGTGCCAGCGGGGTGAGCTCCTATAATTCACCCCTCCACTTT
CDR3: CASGVSSYNSPLHF

V: TRBV12-3/TRBV12-4
J: TRBJ2-3
D: TRBD1
size: many
DNA: TGTGCCAGCAGCCAAGGGGGCGCGGCAGATACGCAGTATTTT
CDR3: CASSQGGAADTQYF

V: TRBV12-3/TRBV12-4
J: TRBJ1-2
D: TRBD1
size: few
DNA: TGTGCCAGCAGTTTCGGGACAGGGGGCAATGGCTACACCTTC
CDR3: CASSFGTGGNGYTF

V: TRBV3-1
J: TRBJ2-1
D: -
size: -
DNA: TGTGCCAGCGCGAAGGGGTTGGAACGAGCCTACAATGAGCAGTTCTTC
CDR3: CASAKGLERAYNEQFF

V: TRBV30
J: TRBJ2-7
D: -
size: -
DNA: TGTGCCTGTAAGAACTACGAGCAGTACTTC
CDR3: CACKNYEQYF

V: TRBV28
J: TRBJ2-4
D: -
size: -
DNA: TGTGCCAGCAGTTACCTCGGGGCCGTCAAAAACATTCAGTACTTC
CDR3: CASSYLGAVKNIQYF

V: TRBV11-2
J: TRBJ2-7
D: -
size: -
DNA: TGTGCCAGCAGCTTAGGGGGTAGGACCTTTGGCGAGCAGTACTTC
CDR3: CASSLGGRTFGEQYF

V: TRBV7-2
J: TRBJ2-7
D: -
size: few
DNA: TGTGCCAGCAGCTCTGAGTTCCCTAGGGAGCAGTACTTC
CDR3: CASSSEFPREQYF

V: TRBV7-9
J: TRBJ2-5
D: TRBD2
size: -
DNA: TGTGCCAGCAGCCCTGGGACTAGCGGGGGATCTGGGGAGACCCAGTACTTC
CDR3: CASSPGTSGGSGETQYF